What follows describes a single TCR beta chain. This record belongs to a study of blood T cell repertoires in COVID-19. Looking at the study overall: Sites in the United States, Italy and Spain provided acute and convalescent COVID-19 samples. PBMCs, B-cell-depleted T cells, or T cells provided the cDNA or gDNA that made up the material.

The trim removed 8 bases at V and 3 bases at J, leaving 3 bases unmatched. The CDR3 length is 12 residues. The germline gives CDR1 MDHEN, CDR2 SYDVKM. Original handling: Nucleated cell counts were estimated from reference gene primer amplification. Libraries were prepared by immunoSEQ multiplex PCR; TCRdb keeps only in-frame clonotypes and omits some of them. V and J calls and clone size follow that table, whereas D and trimming were derived from the DNA. The sample holds 26,000 or so clones, 90% seen once. J is TRBJ2-7 and V is TRBV28; 8 bases agree with TRBD1. The specimen was peripheral blood. This clonotype was sampled from a human donor in a cohort sampled during active COVID-19. CDR3 sequence reads: CASAGTGYEQYF. Here the CDR3 DNA reads TGTGCCAGCGCGGGGACAGGCTACGAGCAGTACTTC.